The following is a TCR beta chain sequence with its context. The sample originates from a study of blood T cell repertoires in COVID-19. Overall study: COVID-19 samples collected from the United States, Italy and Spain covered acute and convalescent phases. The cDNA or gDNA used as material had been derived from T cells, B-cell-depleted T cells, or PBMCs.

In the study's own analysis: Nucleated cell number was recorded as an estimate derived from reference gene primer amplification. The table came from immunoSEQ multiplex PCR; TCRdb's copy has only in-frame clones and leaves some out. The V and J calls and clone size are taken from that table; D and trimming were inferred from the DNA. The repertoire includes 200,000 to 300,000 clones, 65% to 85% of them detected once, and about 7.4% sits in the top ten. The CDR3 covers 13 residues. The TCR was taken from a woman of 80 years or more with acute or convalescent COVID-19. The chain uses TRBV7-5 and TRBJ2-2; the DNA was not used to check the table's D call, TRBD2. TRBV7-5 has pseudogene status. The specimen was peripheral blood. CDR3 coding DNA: TGTGTCAGAAGCTTAACTTCCCCCGGGGAGCTGTTTTTT. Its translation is CVRSLTSPGELFF.